These T cell receptor beta chains were read from a single sample in a study of siplizumab effects on memory and regulatory T cells. Sequenced by immunoSEQ multiplex PCR; TCRdb stores in-frame clones only, minus some. This sample has 100,000 or so clones, with about 91% found just once. Specimen: Tregs sorted from blood. The source is a human donor in good health. CDR3s include the opening cysteine and the closing phenylalanine or tryptophan. The D gene is left open where the match is weak. The size entry is marked missing in some rows and otherwise reads once, few, many or a size class.

NA,NA,TRBV5-1,TRBJ2-5,TGCGCCAGCAGCTTGGATGGGTGGCGGGAGACCCAGTACTTC,CASSLDGWRETQYF
NA,NA,TRBV29-1,TRBJ1-1,TGCAGCGTCTACCGGGCGACTGAAGCTTTCTTT,CSVYRATEAFF
TRBD2,NA,TRBV7-3,TRBJ2-5,TGTGCCAGCAGCTTAAGTGGGCGGGAGTGGGAGACCCAGTACTTC,CASSLSGREWETQYF
NA,NA,TRBV28,TRBJ2-7,TGTGCCAGCAGTTTATACGTAAGTCTACCCTACGAGCAGTACTTC,CASSLYVSLPYEQYF
NA,once,TRBV18,TRBJ1-2,TGTGCCAGCTCACCAAGGACAGAGTGGACTAGCTATGGCTACACCTTC,CASSPRTEWTSYGYTF
NA,NA,TRBV6-1,TRBJ1-1,TGTGCCAGCAGTGAAGTTGGAACTGAAGCTTTCTTT,CASSEVGTEAFF
NA,NA,TRBV11-3,TRBJ2-3,TGTGCCAGCAGCTTAGGGCTCGGGAAGGTTGGCGGCCCAGCAGATACGCAGTATTTT,CASSLGLGKVGGPADTQYF
TRBD2,few,TRBV9,TRBJ2-2,TGTGCCAGCAGGGCCAGAGAGGGACTAGCGGGTGTCGGGGAGCTGTTTTTT,CASRAREGLAGVGELFF
NA,NA,TRBV4-2,TRBJ2-7,TGTGCCAGCAGCCAGGATAGGAAAGGTCCCTACGAGCAGTACTTC,CASSQDRKGPYEQYF
TRBD1,once,TRBV27,TRBJ2-6,TGTGCCAGCAGTTACCTCCAGGGGGCCTCTGGGGCCAACGTCCTGACTTTC,CASSYLQGASGANVLTF
TRBD1,NA,TRBV18,TRBJ1-5,TGTGCCAGCTCACTTACGGGACAGGGGTTTTCTCAGCCCCAGCATTTT,CASSLTGQGFSQPQHF
NA,few,TRBV5-3,TRBJ1-1,TGTGCCAGAAGCGACAAGGACGAGAACCACAACACTGAAGCTTTCTTT,CARSDKDENHNTEAFF
TRBD2,NA,TRBV7-9,TRBJ2-3,TGTGCCAGCAGCCCGCGGACTAGCGGGACCTACCCCCCTCCAGATACGCAGTATTTT,CASSPRTSGTYPPPDTQYF
TRBD1,NA,TRBV18,TRBJ2-1,TGTGCCAGCTCACCGAGGGGGCGGTTCTCCTACAATGAGCAGTTCTTC,CASSPRGRFSYNEQFF
NA,NA,TRBV30,TRBJ1-1,TGTGCCTGGAAGGGCAGGGTGAACACTGAAGCTTTCTTT,CAWKGRVNTEAFF
NA,NA,TRBV20-1,TRBJ2-1,TGCAGTGCCCCGTTGGTTGAGCAGTTCTTC,CSAPLVEQFF
NA,once,TRBV19,TRBJ2-2,TGTGCCAGTAGTACCCTGGGGGCCACCGGGGAGCTGTTTTTT,CASSTLGATGELFF
TRBD1,NA,TRBV5-1,TRBJ2-2,TGCGCCAGCAGCTCAGGGGGCTCGAACACCGGGGAGCTGTTTTTT,CASSSGGSNTGELFF
NA,NA,TRBV10-3,TRBJ2-5,TGTGCCATCAGTGTCCAAGGGCAAGAGACCCAGTACTTC,CAISVQGQETQYF
TRBD1,NA,TRBV5-1,TRBJ2-5,TGCGCCAGCAGCTTGGGTAGGGGGCAGAGGCCCCAGTACTTC,CASSLGRGQRPQYF
NA,NA,TRBV29-1,TRBJ1-1,TGCAGCGTCCCCCCCCGGACGGGTGGGACTGAAGCTTTCTTT,CSVPPRTGGTEAFF
TRBD1,NA,TRBV4-1,TRBJ1-5,TGCGCCAGCAGCACCCGACAGGGAGCTAAGGGGAGCAATCAGCCCCAGCATTTT,CASSTRQGAKGSNQPQHF
NA,NA,TRBV18,TRBJ2-7,TGTGCCAGCTCATCCCGGGACTTCACTGTCTACGAGCAGTACTTC,CASSSRDFTVYEQYF
TRBD2,NA,TRBV6-1,TRBJ2-7,TGTGCCAGCAGTTGGCTAGCGGGGGGCTACGAGCAGTACTTC,CASSWLAGGYEQYF
TRBD2,NA,TRBV4-1,TRBJ2-5,TGCGCCAGCAGCCAGACCCTCTCCCGGGGGCTAGCGGGGGGAGCGGGTGAGACCCAGTACTTC,CASSQTLSRGLAGGAGETQYF
TRBD1,NA,TRBV28,TRBJ1-2,TGTGCCATCGGTGGGACAGGGGTGAGCTATGGCTACACCTTC,CAIGGTGVSYGYTF
NA,NA,TRBV29-1,TRBJ2-1,TGCAGCGGCTCTGGGCCCTTAACATACAATGAGCAGTTCTTC,CSGSGPLTYNEQFF
NA,once,TRBV28,TRBJ1-2,TGTGCCAGCAGTTCCAGGCGAGAGGTCTTC,CASSSRREVF
NA,NA,TRBV5-6,TRBJ2-3,TGTGCCAGCAGCTTGCGAGAAGGTACGCAGTATTTT,CASSLREGTQYF
TRBD2,NA,TRBV10-1,TRBJ2-5,TGCGCCAGCAGTGCCGGACTAGCCGATCGGAGGACCCAGTACTTC,CASSAGLADRRTQYF
NA,NA,TRBV15,TRBJ2-5,TGTGCCACCAGCAGAGATCTGGCCCGAGAGACCCAGTACTTC,CATSRDLARETQYF
NA,NA,TRBV6-1,TRBJ2-7,TGTGCCAGCAGTGATGGCGGTAGCTCCTACGAGCAGTACTTC,CASSDGGSSYEQYF
NA,NA,TRBV19,TRBJ1-3,TGTGCCAGTAGTATTCAGATACGGGGCGGAAACACCATATATTTT,CASSIQIRGGNTIYF
NA,NA,TRBV19,TRBJ1-2,TGTGCCAGTAGTATAGTCGGTTATGGCTACACCTTC,CASSIVGYGYTF
NA,NA,TRBV5-8,TRBJ1-1,TGTGCCAGCAGCTTGGAGACAGCTCTGAACACTGAAGCTTTCTTT,CASSLETALNTEAFF
NA,NA,TRBV18,TRBJ2-1,TGTGCCAGCTCACCGCTCGCGGTTGGTGAGCAGTTCTTC,CASSPLAVGEQFF
NA,NA,TRBV6-1,TRBJ2-7,TGTGCCAGCAGTGATGTCGGAAACTCCTACGAGCAGTACTTC,CASSDVGNSYEQYF
NA,NA,TRBV10-3,TRBJ2-6,TGTGCCATCAGTGATGTGGGGGTCCCCGTAATCTCTGGGGCCAACGTCCTGACTTTC,CAISDVGVPVISGANVLTF
NA,NA,TRBV18,TRBJ2-3,TGTGCCAGCTCACCGGCCAGCCCGAATACGCAGTATTTT,CASSPASPNTQYF
NA,once,TRBV6-5,TRBJ1-1,TGTGCCAGCAGTTACTCTTCGGGCTCGGGAACTGAAGCTTTCTTT,CASSYSSGSGTEAFF
TRBD2,NA,TRBV9,TRBJ2-1,TGTGCCAGCAGCTTTGTTCCGGGAGGCCCGAACAATGAGCAGTTCTTC,CASSFVPGGPNNEQFF
TRBD2,NA,TRBV28,TRBJ2-7,TGTGCCAGCAGTTTGGTTGGACTAGGGTCCTACGAGCAGTACTTC,CASSLVGLGSYEQYF
NA,NA,TRBV27,TRBJ1-2,TGTGCCAGCAGTTTAAACAGGAACTATGGCTACACCTTC,CASSLNRNYGYTF
NA,NA,TRBV9,TRBJ2-2,TGTGCCAGCAGCGTAGCTCTAGCCCGGGCCGGGGAGCTGTTTTTT,CASSVALARAGELFF